This T cell receptor beta chain came from a study of OX40 agonist ivuxolimab in advanced cancers. Sequenced by immunoSEQ multiplex PCR; TCRdb stores in-frame clones only, minus some. This table holds over 65,000 clones, roughly 88% found once. Findings of the study overall: By week 6 at 0.1 to 3.0 mg/kg, blood CD4+ and CD8+ T cells had expanded clonally.

Trimming removed 0 bases from V and 6 bases from J, with 3 bases in between. Per the germline V gene, CDR1 is SGHTA and CDR2 is FQGNSA. This CDR3 contains 11 residues. About this clone: Its cognate antigen is unknown.

The gene calls are TRBV7-2 and TRBJ2-7; D remains unclear. Sequencing used CD4+ or CD8+ T cells sorted from blood, obtained in a trial of the OX40 agonist ivuxolimab. This clonotype was sampled from an adult with an advanced solid tumor such as melanoma, head and neck, liver or kidney cancer. The chain's CDR3 is CASSLAVEQYF. In nucleotides, the CDR3 is TGTGCCAGCAGCTTAGCGGTCGAGCAGTACTTC. Full variable domain (missing parts from reference TRBV7-2 and TRBJ2-7): GAGVSQSPSNKVTEKGKDVELRCDPISGHTALYWYRQSLGQGLEFLIYFQGNSAPDKSGLPSDRFSAERTGGSVSTLTIQRTQQEDSAVYLCASSLAVEQYFGPGTRLTVT.